A selection of T cell receptor beta chains follows, all from one sample in a study of patients and donors after allogeneic stem cell transplantation. TCRdb fed the RT-PCR reads into MiXCR, producing one record per CDR3 protein. The profile covers tens of thousands of distinct CDR3 sequences, with more than 25% appearing a single time and around 27% taken by the ten largest. Source material: blood, either unsorted or a sorted T cell fraction (not recorded which). These receptors all come from a human donor who was either an allogeneic HSCT recipient or a stem cell or donor lymphocyte infusion donor (not recorded which). It is not recorded whose cells these are; they may come from a transplant donor. Both conserved end residues are part of each CDR3. D genes are given only for firm matches. A row's size may be missing; if present it is once, few, many or a size class.

j_gene,abundance,v_gene,d_gene,CDR3nt,CDR3aa
TRBJ2-7,NA,TRBV5-1,TRBD1,TGCGCCAGCAGCATGGGGACAGTGGAGCAGTACTTC,CASSMGTVEQYF
TRBJ1-1,many,TRBV28,TRBD1,TGTGCCACCTCACAGACAGGGGAGAACACTGAAGCTTTCTTT,CATSQTGENTEAFF
TRBJ2-3,NA,TRBV2,TRBD2,TGTGCCAGCAGTGAATTGTTAGCGGGCAGAAGCACAGATACGCAGTATTTT,CASSELLAGRSTDTQYF
TRBJ2-5,few,TRBV5-1,NA,TGCGCCAGCAGCCCTGACAATGGGGAGACCCAGTACTTC,CASSPDNGETQYF
TRBJ2-1,once,TRBV14,TRBD2,TGTGCCAGCAGCCTCCTCCGCGGAACTAGCGGGAGGAATGAGCAGTTCTTC,CASSLLRGTSGRNEQFF
TRBJ2-7,few,TRBV12-3/TRBV12-4,TRBD2,TGTGCCAGCAGTGCCCGTATTACTAGCGGCTACGAGCAGTACTTC,CASSARITSGYEQYF
TRBJ1-3,NA,TRBV7-4,NA,TGTGCCAGCAGAAAATCCGGAAGCCCTGGAAACACCATATATTTT,CASRKSGSPGNTIYF
TRBJ2-7,few,TRBV4-3,NA,TGCGCCAGCGGTCTACAGGGTTCCTACGAGCAGTACTTC,CASGLQGSYEQYF
TRBJ1-1,NA,TRBV7-9,NA,TGTGCCAGCATCTCAGTTGGCACTGAAGCTTTCTTT,CASISVGTEAFF
TRBJ2-1,few,TRBV5-5,NA,TGTGCCAGCAGCTTGGTTGTAGTTCTTAATGAGCAGTTCTTC,CASSLVVVLNEQFF
TRBJ2-7,NA,TRBV19,NA,TGTGCCAGTAGTCCGCGGAGAGGTTTGTATTTCTACGAGCAGTACTTC,CASSPRRGLYFYEQYF
TRBJ2-3,NA,TRBV5-1,NA,TGCGCCAGCAGCTTGCATACAGGGATTGGGGCCAGCACAGATACGCAGTATTTT,CASSLHTGIGASTDTQYF
TRBJ2-5,NA,TRBV5-8,TRBD1,TGTGCCAGCATCCGTCCGGGACAGACCTTTATAAGTGGGACCCAGTACTTC,CASIRPGQTFISGTQYF
TRBJ2-1,many,TRBV7-9,NA,TGTGCCAGCAGCTTAGGGACGGAGCAGTTCTTC,CASSLGTEQFF
TRBJ2-3,few,TRBV5-6,NA,TGTGCCAGCAGCTTGGTGACGGAAGCCACAGATACGCAGTATTTT,CASSLVTEATDTQYF
TRBJ1-2,few,TRBV5-1,TRBD1,TGCGCCAGCAGCCCGGAAGCAGGGGGCCAAGGCTATGGCTACACCTTC,CASSPEAGGQGYGYTF
TRBJ1-1,NA,TRBV11-2,NA,TGTGCCAGCAGCTTAACCCCGTGGAGTCGGACTGAAGCTTTCTTT,CASSLTPWSRTEAFF
TRBJ2-1,NA,TRBV5-1,NA,TGCGCCAGCAGCCCGCTCGGGACATCCTACAATGAGCCGTTCTTC,CASSPLGTSYNEPFF
TRBJ2-7,few,TRBV2,NA,TGTGCCAGCACCCTGGGCCAGGGTGGCTACGAGCAGTACTTC,CASTLGQGGYEQYF
TRBJ2-3,many,TRBV12-3/TRBV12-4,NA,TGTGCCAGCAGTTCAGACAGGACCACAGATACGCAGTATTTT,CASSSDRTTDTQYF
TRBJ1-1,NA,TRBV20-1,NA,TGCAGTGCTAGGGGTGGGCCGGGAGCTTTCTTT,CSARGGPGAFF
TRBJ1-5,few,TRBV7-9,NA,TGTGCCAGCAGCTCAATCGGGGAGCCCCAGCATTTT,CASSSIGEPQHF
TRBJ2-1,NA,TRBV29-1,NA,TGCAGCGTAGGAACAGGTTACAATGAGCAGTTCTTC,CSVGTGYNEQFF
TRBJ1-1,NA,TRBV7-9,NA,TGTGCCAGCAGCTCGGGCGGGGGGTGGACTGAAGCTTTCTTT,CASSSGGGWTEAFF
TRBJ2-3,NA,TRBV2,NA,TGTGCCAGCAGGATCGATGCCACAGATATGCAGTATTTT,CASRIDATDMQYF